This TCR beta chain was recovered during a study of T cells in Graves' hyperthyroidism and ophthalmopathy (dated by TCRdb to the late 2010s). Describing the broader study: Peripheral blood samples were taken at initial diagnosis, before any treatment was given. A discovery cohort of around 98 patients, roughly 43 with Graves' ophthalmopathy and 55 to 65 with stable Graves' hyperthyroidism, was used to find distinguishing TCR V-J signatures. Whether ophthalmopathy could be predicted prospectively was tested in an independent validation cohort made up of about 18 hyperthyroidism patients plus 17 patients who later progressed to ophthalmopathy. The roughly 90 discovery patients were divided at random into training and test sets in a 7:3 ratio. In about 6 Graves' hyperthyroidism patients, the study also compared T-cell repertoires from thyroid tissue with T-cell repertoires from blood. Once sampling was done, hyperthyroidism patients were given methimazole at a starting dose of 30 mg daily, whereas ophthalmopathy patients were given high-dose intravenous methylprednisolone. The paper describes TCR Vbeta CDR3 sequencing of more than 120 peripheral blood samples, made up of approximately 40 ophthalmopathy patients, over 70 hyperthyroidism patients and 17 progressor patients. Overall results and qualifications from the work: Blood samples also contained most of the expanded thyroid clonotypes (frequency above 0.001), which suggests that blood repertoires may reflect thyroid immune responses. Ophthalmopathy was separated from stable hyperthyroidism by a 13 V-J signature model, with 87.88% sensitivity and approximately 81% specificity obtained in cross-validation and 80%/75% obtained in testing. No statistical method was used to set the sample size in advance, and investigators knew the group allocation. During validation, the model predicted progression to ophthalmopathy a median of around 6 months ahead of onset, with 60% to 71% sensitivity and 72% to 80% specificity.

The CDR3, cysteine through phenylalanine, is 16 amino acids long. Just the 48-base CDR3 DNA is kept, in frame starting at base 1. At the junction V is shortened by 7 bases and J by 2 bases; bases outside the gene matches: 14. The germline V gene encodes CDR1 MGHRA and CDR2 YSYEKL. This clonotype was picked up many times. The specificity of this receptor is unknown. There are no base qualities to consult, and no much larger clone falls within one base. TCR beta CDR3 regions were amplified from RNA transcripts. The TCR CDR3 was subjected to a first round of RT-PCR using the HTBI primer set and the Qiagen OneStep RT-PCR kit. Libraries were constructed in a second round of multiplex PCR, after which size selection and purification were performed. Sequencing of the libraries was done on an Illumina HiSeq2000 using paired-end 100 bp reads. Regarding the original processing steps: Raw data were processed with SOAPnuke, discarding reads with adapters, uncalled bases, mean Phred below 15, or no exact constant-primer or identifier match. COPE v1.2.5 was used to merge the high-quality paired reads, and each unique nucleotide sequence was defined as a clonotype. MiTCR v1.1 was used to align the clonotypes against IMGT TRBV, TRBD and TRBJ reference segments. Only V-J combinations with frequency above 0.0001, covering about 99% of repertoires, were analysed. A TCS score was defined as the ratio of F50 (clonal expansion) to E x V (chaos), with BLOSUM62-based TCRdist applied between CDR3 peptides within each V-J. Welch's t-statistics and random forest reduced roughly 540 V-J features to 10 to 15, which were used in a naive Bayes classifier (R e1071). TCRdb applied fastp at Q25 and MiXCR to the public reads, then kept only in-frame beta chains. Each record represents a unique CDR3 protein, reported with the most common genes and DNA among its rows. TCRdb, rather than the study authors, made the V and J calls. This sample lists about 250,000 distinct CDR3 sequences; around 25% were detected once. Of the sample, 30% to 40% is held by the ten largest clones.

Ophthalmopathy patients had moderately to severely active disease, Clinical Activity Score of at least 3, NOSPECS grade of at least 4, and duration under 3 months. Any patient with an uncontrolled infection, another autoimmune disease, pregnancy or lactation was excluded. Diagnoses relied on clinical symptoms, serum thyroxine and TRAb, thyroid ultrasound and orbital computed tomography. PBMCs were isolated from 8 to 10 ml of fresh peripheral blood by Ficoll-Paque density gradient centrifugation. Trizol reagent was used to extract total RNA, and RNA quality was then checked on an Agilent 2100 Bioanalyzer.

The sequenced sample consisted of blood. This clonotype was obtained from a woman between 40 and 50 years old with Graves' ophthalmopathy. The chain links TRBV4-1 with TRBJ2-7; 7 middle bases align to TRBD2. CDR3 protein: CASTFNPAGPPYEQYF. The DNA reads as follows: TGCGCCAGCACCTTTAACCCAGCGGGGCCGCCCTACGAGCAGTACTTC.